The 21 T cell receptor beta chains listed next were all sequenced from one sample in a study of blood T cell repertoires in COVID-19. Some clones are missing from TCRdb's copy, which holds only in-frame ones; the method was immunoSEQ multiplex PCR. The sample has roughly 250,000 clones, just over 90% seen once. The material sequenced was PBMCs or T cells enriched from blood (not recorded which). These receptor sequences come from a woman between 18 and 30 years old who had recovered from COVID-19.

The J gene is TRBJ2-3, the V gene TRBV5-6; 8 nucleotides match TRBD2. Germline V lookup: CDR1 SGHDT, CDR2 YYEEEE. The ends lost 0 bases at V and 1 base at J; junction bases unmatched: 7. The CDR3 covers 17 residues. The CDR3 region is CASSLEASGGRTDTQYF. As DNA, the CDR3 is TGTGCCAGCAGCTTGGAGGCCAGCGGGGGACGCACAGATACGCAGTATTTT.

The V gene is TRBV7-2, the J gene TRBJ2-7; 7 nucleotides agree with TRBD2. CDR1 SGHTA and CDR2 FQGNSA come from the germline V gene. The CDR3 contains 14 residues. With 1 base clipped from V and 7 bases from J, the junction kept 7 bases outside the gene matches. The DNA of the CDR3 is TGTGCCAGCAGCTTAGTGGGAGGGCCCGGAGAGCAGTACTTC. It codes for CASSLVGGPGEQYF.

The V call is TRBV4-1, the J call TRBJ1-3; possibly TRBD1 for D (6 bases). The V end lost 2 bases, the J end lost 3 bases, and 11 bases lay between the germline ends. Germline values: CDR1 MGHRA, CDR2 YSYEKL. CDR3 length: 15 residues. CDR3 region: CASSQTQGFGNTIYF. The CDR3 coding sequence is TGCGCCAGCAGCCAAACACAGGGATTTGGAAACACCATATATTTT.

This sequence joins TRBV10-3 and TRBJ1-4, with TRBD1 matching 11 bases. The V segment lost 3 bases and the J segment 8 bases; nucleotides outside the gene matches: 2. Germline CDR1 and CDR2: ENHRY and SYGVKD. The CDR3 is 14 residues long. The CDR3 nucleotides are TGTGCCATCAGTGATGGGACAGGGGGGGAAAAACTGTTTTTT. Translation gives CAISDGTGGEKLFF.

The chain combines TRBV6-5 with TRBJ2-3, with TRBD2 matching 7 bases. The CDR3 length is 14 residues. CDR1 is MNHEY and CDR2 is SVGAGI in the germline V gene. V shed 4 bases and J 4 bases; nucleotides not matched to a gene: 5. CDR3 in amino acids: CASSWRGGPDTQYF. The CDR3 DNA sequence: TGTGCCAGCAGTTGGCGCGGGGGTCCAGATACGCAGTATTTT.

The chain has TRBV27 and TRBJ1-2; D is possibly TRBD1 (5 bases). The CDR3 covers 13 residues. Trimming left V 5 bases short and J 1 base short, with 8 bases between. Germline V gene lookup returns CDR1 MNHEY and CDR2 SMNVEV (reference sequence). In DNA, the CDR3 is TGTGCCAGCAGTGACAGATATAACTATGGCTACACCTTC. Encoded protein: CASSDRYNYGYTF.

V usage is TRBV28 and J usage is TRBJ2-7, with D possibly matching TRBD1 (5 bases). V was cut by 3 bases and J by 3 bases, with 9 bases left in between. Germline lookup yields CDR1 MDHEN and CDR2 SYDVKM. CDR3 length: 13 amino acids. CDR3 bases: TGTGCCAGCAGTTTGCCAGGGAACTACGAGCAGTACTTC. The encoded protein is CASSLPGNYEQYF.

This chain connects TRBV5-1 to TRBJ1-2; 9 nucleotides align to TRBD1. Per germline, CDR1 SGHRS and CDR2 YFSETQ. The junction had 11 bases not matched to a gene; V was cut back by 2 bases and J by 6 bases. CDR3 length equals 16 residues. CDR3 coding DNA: TGCGCCAGCAGCTTCGGAAGGACAGGGGAAGAGGATGGCTACACCTTC. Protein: CASSFGRTGEEDGYTF.

The CDR3 sequence: CASSGLAGPNEQFF. In DNA form, the CDR3 reads TGTGCCAGCAGTGGACTAGCCGGTCCCAATGAGCAGTTCTTC. The chain couples TRBV2 to TRBJ2-1, with TRBD2 matching 7 bases. After removal of 4 bases from V and 6 bases from J, the junction contained 6 bases not matched to a gene. The CDR3 runs 14 residues. Looked up from germline, CDR1 is SNHLY and CDR2 is FYNNEI.

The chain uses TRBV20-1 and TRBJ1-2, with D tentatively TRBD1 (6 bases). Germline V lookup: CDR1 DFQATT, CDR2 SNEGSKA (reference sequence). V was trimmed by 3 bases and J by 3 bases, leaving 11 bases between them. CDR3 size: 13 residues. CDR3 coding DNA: TGCAGTGCTAGTCCAGGGGCCGACTATGGCTACACCTTC. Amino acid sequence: CSASPGADYGYTF.

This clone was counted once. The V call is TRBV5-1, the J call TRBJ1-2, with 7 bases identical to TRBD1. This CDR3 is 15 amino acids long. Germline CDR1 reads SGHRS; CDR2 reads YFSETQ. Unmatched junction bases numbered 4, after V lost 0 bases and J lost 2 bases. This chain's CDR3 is CASSLDRGRNYGYTF. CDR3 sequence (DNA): TGCGCCAGCAGCTTGGACAGGGGCCGGAACTATGGCTACACCTTC.

This CDR3 reads CASRIAGQGAYEQYF. In DNA form, the CDR3 reads TGTGCCAGCAGGATAGCGGGACAGGGAGCCTACGAGCAGTACTTC. The chain has TRBV27 and TRBJ2-7; D possibly corresponds to TRBD1 (9 bases). The CDR3 spans 15 residues. CDR1 and CDR2 from the germline V gene are MNHEY and SMNVEV (reference sequence). Between the trimmed V and J ends, which lost 6 bases and 2 bases, there was a span of 17 bases.

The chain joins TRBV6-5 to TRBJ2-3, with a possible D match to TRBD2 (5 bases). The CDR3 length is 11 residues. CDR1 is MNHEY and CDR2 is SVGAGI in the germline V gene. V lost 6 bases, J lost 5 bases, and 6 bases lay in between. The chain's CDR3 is CASSRGDTQYF. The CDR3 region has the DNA TGTGCCAGCAGCCGGGGAGATACGCAGTATTTT.

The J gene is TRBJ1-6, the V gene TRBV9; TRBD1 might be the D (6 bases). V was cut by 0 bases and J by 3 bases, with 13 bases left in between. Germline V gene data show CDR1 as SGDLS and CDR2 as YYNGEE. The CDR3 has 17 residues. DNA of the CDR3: TGTGCCAGCAGCGTAGCTAGGACAGATCTCTATAATTCACCCCTCCACTTT. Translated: CASSVARTDLYNSPLHF.

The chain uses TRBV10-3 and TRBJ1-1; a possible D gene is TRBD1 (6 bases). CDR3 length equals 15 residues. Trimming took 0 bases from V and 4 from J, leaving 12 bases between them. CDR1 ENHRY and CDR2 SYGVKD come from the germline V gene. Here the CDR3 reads CAISESRRGGTEAFF. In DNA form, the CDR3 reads TGTGCCATCAGTGAGTCTCGGAGGGGGGGCACTGAAGCTTTCTTT.

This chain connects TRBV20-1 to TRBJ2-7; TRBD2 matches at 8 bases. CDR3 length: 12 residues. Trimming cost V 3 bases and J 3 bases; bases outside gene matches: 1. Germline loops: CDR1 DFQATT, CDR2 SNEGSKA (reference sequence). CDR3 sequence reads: CSASTSGYEQYF. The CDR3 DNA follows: TGCAGTGCTAGTACTAGCGGCTACGAGCAGTACTTC.

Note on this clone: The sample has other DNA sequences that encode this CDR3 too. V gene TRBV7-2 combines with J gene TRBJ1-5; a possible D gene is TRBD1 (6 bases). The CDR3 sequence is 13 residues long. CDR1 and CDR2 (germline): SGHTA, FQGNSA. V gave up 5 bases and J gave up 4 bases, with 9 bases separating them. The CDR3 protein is CASSTRGNQPQHF. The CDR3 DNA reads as TGTGCCAGCAGCACCAGGGGAAATCAGCCCCAGCATTTT. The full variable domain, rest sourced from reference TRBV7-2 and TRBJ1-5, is GAGVSQSPSNKVTEKGKDVELRCDPISGHTALYWYRQSLGQGLEFLIYFQGNSAPDKSGLPSDRFSAERTGGSVSTLTIQRTQQEDSAVYLCASSTRGNQPQHFGDGTRLSIL.

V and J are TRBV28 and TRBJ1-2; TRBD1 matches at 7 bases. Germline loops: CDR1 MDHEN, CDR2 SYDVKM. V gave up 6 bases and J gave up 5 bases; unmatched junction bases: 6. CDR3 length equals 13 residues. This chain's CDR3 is CASRPGTEYGYTF. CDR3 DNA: TGTGCCAGCAGACCCGGGACAGAATATGGCTACACCTTC.

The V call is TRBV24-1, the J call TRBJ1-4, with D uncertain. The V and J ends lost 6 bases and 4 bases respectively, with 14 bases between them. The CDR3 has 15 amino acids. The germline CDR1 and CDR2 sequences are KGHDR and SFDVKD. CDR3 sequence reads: CATSQSPPDNEKLFF. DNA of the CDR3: TGTGCCACCAGTCAAAGCCCGCCCGATAATGAAAAACTGTTTTTT.

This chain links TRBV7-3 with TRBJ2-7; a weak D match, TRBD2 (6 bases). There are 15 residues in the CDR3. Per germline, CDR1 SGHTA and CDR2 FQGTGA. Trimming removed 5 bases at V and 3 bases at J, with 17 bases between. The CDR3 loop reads CASSPASAGFYEQYF. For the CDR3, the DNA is TGTGCCAGCAGCCCCGCTTCCGCGGGGTTCTACGAGCAGTACTTC.

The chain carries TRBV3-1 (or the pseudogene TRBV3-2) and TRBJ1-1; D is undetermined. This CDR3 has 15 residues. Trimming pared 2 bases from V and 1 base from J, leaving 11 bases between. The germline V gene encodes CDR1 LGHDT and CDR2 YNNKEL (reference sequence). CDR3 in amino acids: CASSQPPGSNTEAFF. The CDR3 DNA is TGTGCCAGCAGCCAACCCCCCGGTTCGAACACTGAAGCTTTCTTT.